This is a list of T cell receptor beta chains from one sample in a study of T cell repertoires in cytomegalovirus infection. The antigens for these receptors are not known. One entry per CDR3 protein results from TCRdb running MiXCR on the reads. The sample has 250,000 to 400,000 distinct CDR3 sequences; 20% to 25% are singletons. The sample consisted of cultured PBMCs, taken from culture after CMV antigen stimulation. The origin of the receptors is a human donor in good health (CMV status not recorded). Some clones in this sample may be carry-over from other donors' samples. CDR3s include the opening cysteine and the closing phenylalanine or tryptophan. The D gene is left open where the match is weak. Rows give clone size only sometimes, using once, few, many, or a class for an expanded clone.

J | V | D | size | CDR3 | DNA
TRBJ1-2 | TRBV11-2 | . | few | CASSLGPGDYGYTF | TGTGCCAGCAGCTTAGGGCCAGGGGACTATGGCTACACCTTC
TRBJ1-2 | TRBV7-2 | . | medium-sized | CASSLAGTDYGYTF | TGTGCCAGCAGCTTAGCCGGGACGGATTATGGCTACACCTTC
TRBJ2-2 | TRBV6-2/TRBV6-3 | TRBD1 | . | CASSSSVRGPNTGELFF | TGTGCCAGCAGTTCGTCCGTCAGGGGGCCGAACACCGGGGAGCTGTTTTTT
TRBJ2-2 | TRBV7-8 | TRBD2 | . | CASSLLSGRNTGELFF | TGTGCCAGCAGCTTACTAAGCGGGAGAAACACCGGGGAGCTGTTTTTT
TRBJ2-7 | TRBV7-2 | TRBD2 | . | CASSPTGTGGLAGSYEQYF | TGTGCCAGCAGCCCAACCGGGACAGGGGGACTAGCGGGGTCCTACGAGCAGTACTTC
TRBJ2-3 | TRBV6-2/TRBV6-3 | . | . | CASSWDQSSTDTQYF | TGTGCCAGCAGTTGGGACCAAAGCAGCACAGATACGCAGTATTTT
TRBJ2-5 | TRBV14 | . | many | CASSQEPLSRGWMTETQYF | TGTGCCAGCAGCCAAGAACCCCTGTCCCGCGGGTGGATGACGGAGACCCAGTACTTC
TRBJ2-4 | TRBV4-3 | TRBD2 | . | CASSQVGGAKNIQYF | TGCGCCAGCAGCCAAGTGGGGGGGGCCAAAAACATTCAGTACTTC
TRBJ1-5 | TRBV7-2 | . | few | CASSLEVGDQPQHF | TGTGCCAGCAGCTTAGAGGTGGGGGATCAGCCCCAGCATTTT
TRBJ2-1 | TRBV6-2/TRBV6-3 | TRBD2 | . | CASSITAGNPGLAGATIYEQFF | TGTGCCAGCAGTATTACGGCGGGGAACCCGGGACTAGCGGGAGCCACCATCTATGAGCAGTTCTTC
TRBJ1-1 | TRBV5-5 | . | many | CASSLQGWDTEAFF | TGTGCCAGCAGCTTGCAGGGTTGGGACACTGAAGCTTTCTTT
TRBJ1-1 | TRBV7-3 | . | . | CASSSTARGAGAEAFF | TGTGCCAGCAGCTCCACAGCCCGGGGGGCCGGGGCTGAAGCTTTCTTT
TRBJ1-2 | TRBV7-2 | . | many | CASSLVPGFNYGYTF | TGTGCCAGCAGCTTAGTGCCGGGCTTTAACTATGGCTACACCTTC
TRBJ2-2 | TRBV7-3 | . | few | CASQQGGDTGELFF | TGTGCCAGCCAACAGGGAGGTGACACCGGGGAGCTGTTTTTT
TRBJ2-2 | TRBV6-2/TRBV6-3 | . | few | CASAQLLNTGELFF | TGTGCCAGCGCCCAACTTCTGAACACCGGGGAGCTGTTTTTT
TRBJ2-1 | TRBV7-2 | TRBD2 | many | CASSPAPGTSNEQFF | TGTGCCAGCAGCCCGGCCCCCGGGACTAGTAACGAGCAGTTCTTC
TRBJ2-1 | TRBV7-2 | TRBD2 | . | CASSFGTSGAYNEQFF | TGTGCCAGCAGCTTCGGGACTAGCGGAGCCTACAATGAGCAGTTCTTC
TRBJ2-1 | TRBV12-3/TRBV12-4 | TRBD2 | . | CASSSGTSGNEQFF | TGTGCCAGCAGTTCCGGGACTAGTGGCAATGAGCAGTTCTTC
TRBJ1-3 | TRBV4-1 | . | few | CASSQERSSGNTIYF | TGCGCCAGCAGCCAAGAGCGGAGCTCTGGAAACACCATATATTTT
TRBJ1-2 | TRBV7-2 | . | many | CASSLGPDSYGYTF | TGTGCCAGCAGCTTAGGCCCGGACAGCTATGGCTACACCTTC
TRBJ1-3 | TRBV27 | TRBD1 | few | CASSLVGRWTGGNTIYF | TGTGCCAGCAGTTTAGTAGGACGGTGGACAGGGGGAAACACCATATATTTT
TRBJ2-2 | TRBV27 | TRBD1 | . | CASSLDRGRLAGELFF | TGTGCCAGCAGTTTAGACAGGGGGCGGCTAGCCGGGGAGCTGTTTTTT
TRBJ2-1 | TRBV7-2 | . | many | CASSSMFGEQFF | TGTGCCAGCAGCTCTATGTTTGGGGAGCAGTTCTTC
TRBJ2-7 | TRBV2 | . | . | CASRIDTHSYEQYF | TGTGCCAGCAGAATCGACACCCACTCCTACGAGCAGTACTTC
TRBJ2-1 | TRBV19 | . | . | CASRTQRGRVNEQFF | TGTGCCAGTAGAACACAACGTGGAAGGGTCAATGAGCAGTTCTTC
TRBJ2-3 | TRBV7-6 | . | . | CASSVDVGADTQYF | TGTGCCAGCAGCGTAGACGTCGGGGCAGATACGCAGTATTTT
TRBJ1-5 | TRBV12-3/TRBV12-4 | TRBD1 | . | CASSFTAGTGSNQPQHF | TGTGCCAGCAGTTTCACAGCAGGGACAGGGAGCAATCAGCCCCAGCATTTT
TRBJ2-1 | TRBV10-3 | TRBD2 | . | CASGTSLYNEQFF | TGTGCCAGCGGGACTAGCCTATACAATGAGCAGTTCTTC
TRBJ2-3 | TRBV19 | TRBD2 | few | CASSIRTSGVGLDTQYF | TGTGCCAGTAGTATACGGACTAGCGGGGTCGGGTTGGATACGCAGTATTTT
TRBJ2-2 | TRBV27 | TRBD1 | . | CASSPTPRGPSTGELFF | TGTGCCAGCAGTCCTACCCCCAGGGGGCCAAGCACCGGGGAGCTGTTTTTT
TRBJ2-2 | TRBV12-3/TRBV12-4 | TRBD1 | few | CASSPGQGFTFSAGELFF | TGTGCCAGCAGTCCGGGACAGGGATTCACTTTTAGCGCCGGGGAGCTGTTTTTT
TRBJ2-7 | TRBV20-1 | . | many | CSARLGDSTYEQYF | TGCAGTGCTAGGCTAGGAGACAGCACCTACGAGCAGTACTTC
TRBJ2-2 | TRBV4-1 | . | few | CASSDWTRPTGELFF | TGCGCCAGCAGCGATTGGACAAGGCCGACCGGGGAGCTGTTTTTT
TRBJ2-1 | TRBV6-2/TRBV6-3 | . | few | CASRLLNRENEQFF | TGTGCCAGCAGACTGTTAAACCGGGAGAATGAGCAGTTCTTC
TRBJ2-3 | TRBV11-2 | . | . | CASSSLRGSTDTQYF | TGTGCCAGCAGTTCATTACGCGGCAGCACAGATACGCAGTATTTT
TRBJ2-5 | TRBV4-3 | . | few | CASSLRPDQETQYF | TGCGCCAGCAGCCTAAGACCGGATCAAGAGACCCAGTACTTC
TRBJ1-3 | TRBV7-6 | . | many | CASSNQGRTAGGNTIYF | TGTGCCAGCAGCAATCAGGGGCGGACCGCGGGAGGAAACACCATATATTTT
TRBJ2-1 | TRBV9 | TRBD1 | few | CASSPPGGYYNEQFF | TGTGCCAGCAGCCCCCCAGGGGGTTACTACAATGAGCAGTTCTTC
TRBJ2-2 | TRBV11-3 | . | . | CASSQNTRELFF | TGTGCCAGCAGCCAAAATACGCGGGAGCTGTTTTTT
TRBJ2-5 | TRBV15 | . | once | CATSRGDAQETQYF | TGTGCCACCAGCAGAGGGGACGCCCAAGAGACCCAGTACTTC
TRBJ2-1 | TRBV20-1 | TRBD2 | . | CSAQGLAGSYNEQFF | TGCAGTGCCCAGGGACTAGCGGGCTCCTACAATGAGCAGTTCTTC
TRBJ2-7 | TRBV29-1 | . | . | CSVNDSYEQYF | TGCAGCGTCAACGACAGTTACGAGCAGTACTTC
TRBJ2-1 | TRBV5-6 | . | . | CASSLADTGRQFF | TGTGCCAGCAGCTTGGCCGACACCGGGAGGCAGTTCTTC
TRBJ2-5 | TRBV7-2 | . | few | CASSPLGGGGETQYF | TGTGCCAGCAGCCCTTTAGGGGGGGGGGGGGAGACCCAGTACTTC
TRBJ1-2 | TRBV12-3/TRBV12-4 | TRBD1 | many | CASSGGTGANYGYTF | TGTGCCAGCAGTGGAGGGACAGGGGCTAACTATGGCTACACCTTC
TRBJ2-5 | TRBV12-3/TRBV12-4 | TRBD2 | few | CASSGLAWGETQYF | TGTGCCAGCAGTGGACTAGCCTGGGGAGAGACCCAGTACTTC
TRBJ2-3 | TRBV15 | TRBD2 | . | CATSGSGASTDTQYF | TGTGCCACCAGCGGAAGCGGGGCTAGCACAGATACGCAGTATTTT
TRBJ2-3 | TRBV7-2 | . | many | CASSLRINPPTQYF | TGTGCCAGCAGCTTAAGGATCAATCCCCCTACGCAGTATTTT
TRBJ2-7 | TRBV27 | TRBD2 | once | CASTRAGGRREEQYF | TGTGCCAGCACCCGAGCAGGCGGGAGGCGTGAAGAGCAGTACTTC
TRBJ2-1 | TRBV7-9 | TRBD2 | many | CASGLVSSYNEQFF | TGTGCCAGCGGACTAGTTAGCTCCTACAATGAGCAGTTCTTC
TRBJ1-5 | TRBV5-5 | . | . | CASSLLSGGSNQPQHF | TGTGCCAGCAGCTTGCTATCTGGGGGCAGCAATCAGCCCCAGCATTTT
TRBJ1-3 | TRBV4-1 | . | many | CASSQALPDSGNTIYF | TGCGCCAGCAGCCAAGCCCTTCCCGACTCTGGAAACACCATATATTTT
TRBJ1-5 | TRBV20-1 | TRBD1 | . | CSALQGASNQPQHF | TGCAGTGCGCTACAGGGGGCAAGCAATCAGCCCCAGCATTTT
TRBJ2-2 | TRBV2 | . | few | CASFNLNTGELFF | TGTGCCAGCTTCAATTTGAACACCGGGGAGCTGTTTTTT